The 4 T cell receptor beta chains below come from one sample, sequenced in a study of control samples from healthy donors and cancer patients. Sequencing used immunoSEQ multiplex PCR; TCRdb keeps in-frame clones, though not all of them. The table records 170,000 or so clones, roughly 91% of them present only once. The sequenced sample consisted of blood. These TCRs come from a man younger than 35 in good health.

Here the CDR3 reads CASSGQGAGELFF. The DNA of the CDR3 is TGTGCCAGCAGCGGACAGGGGGCCGGGGAGCTGTTTTTT. The chain carries TRBV9 and TRBJ2-2, with TRBD1 identical over 9 bases. From germline, CDR1 is SGDLS and CDR2 YYNGEE. The CDR3 loop spans 13 amino acids. V was clipped by 3 bases and J by 6 bases; unmatched bases: 0.

The chain is built from TRBV30 and TRBJ1-1; TRBD1 matches 10 bases. The trim removed 4 bases at V and 1 base at J, leaving 9 bases unmatched. The CDR3 is made up of 16 amino acids. Germline CDR1 is GTSNPN and CDR2 is SVGIG (reference sequence). CDR3 residues: CAWIRDWTGGNTEAFF. DNA for the CDR3: TGTGCCTGGATTAGAGACTGGACAGGGGGGAACACTGAAGCTTTCTTT. Based on the CDR3 plus reference TRBV30 and TRBJ1-1, the full variable domain is SQTIHQWPATLVQPVGSPLSLECTVEGTSNPNLYWYRQAAGRGLQLLFYSVGIGQISSEVPQNLSASRPQDRQFILSSKKLLLSDSGFYLCAWIRDWTGGNTEAFFGQGTRLTVV.

The rearrangement links TRBV28 to TRBJ1-6; the D is unclear. The CDR3 loop spans 13 amino acids. Germline V gene lookup returns CDR1 MDHEN and CDR2 SYDVKM. The V end was cut by 5 bases, the J end by 7 bases, with 9 bases between. This chain's CDR3 is CASSRLLNSPLHF. The CDR3, as DNA: TGTGCCAGCAGTAGGCTTCTCAATTCACCCCTCCACTTT. The variable domain in full, completed from reference TRBV28 and TRBJ1-6, reads DVKVTQSSRYLVKRTGEKVFLECVQDMDHENMFWYRQDPGLGLRLIYFSYDVKMKEKGDIPEGYSVSREKKERFSLILESASTNQTSMYLCASSRLLNSPLHFGNGTRLTVT.

V is TRBV6-5 and J is TRBJ1-2; the D is unclear. The CDR3 is made up of 12 amino acids. Germline values: CDR1 MNHEY, CDR2 SVGAGI. Deletions cut 8 bases from V and 4 bases from J, with 11 bases between. The CDR3 DNA sequence: TGTGCCAGCGAAAGAGCGATCTATGGCTACACCTTC. Amino acid sequence: CASERAIYGYTF.